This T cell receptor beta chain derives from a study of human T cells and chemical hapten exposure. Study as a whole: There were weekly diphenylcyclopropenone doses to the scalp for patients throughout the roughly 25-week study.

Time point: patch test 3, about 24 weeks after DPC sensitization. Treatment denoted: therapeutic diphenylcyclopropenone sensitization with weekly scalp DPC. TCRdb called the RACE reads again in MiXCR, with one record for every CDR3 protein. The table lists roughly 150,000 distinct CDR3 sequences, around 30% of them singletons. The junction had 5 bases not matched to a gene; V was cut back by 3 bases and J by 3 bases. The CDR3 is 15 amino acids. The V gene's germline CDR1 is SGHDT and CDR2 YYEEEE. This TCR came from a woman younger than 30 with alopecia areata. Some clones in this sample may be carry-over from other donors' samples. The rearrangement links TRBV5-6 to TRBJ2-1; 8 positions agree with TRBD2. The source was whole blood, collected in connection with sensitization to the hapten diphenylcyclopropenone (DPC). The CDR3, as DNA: TGTGCCAGCAGCTCCTGGACTAGCAGCTACAATGAGCAGTTCTTC. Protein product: CASSSWTSSYNEQFF.